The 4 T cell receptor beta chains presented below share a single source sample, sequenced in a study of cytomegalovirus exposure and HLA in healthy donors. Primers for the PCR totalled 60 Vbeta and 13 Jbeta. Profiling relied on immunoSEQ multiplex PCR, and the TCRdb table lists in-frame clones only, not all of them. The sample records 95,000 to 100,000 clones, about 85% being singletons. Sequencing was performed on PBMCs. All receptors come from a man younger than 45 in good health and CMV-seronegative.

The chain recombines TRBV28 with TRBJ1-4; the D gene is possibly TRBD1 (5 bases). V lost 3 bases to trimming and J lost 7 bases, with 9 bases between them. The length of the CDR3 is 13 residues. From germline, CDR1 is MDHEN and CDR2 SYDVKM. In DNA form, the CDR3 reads TGTGCCAGCAGTTTGACAGTTGGTGAAAAACTGTTTTTT. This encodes CASSLTVGEKLFF.

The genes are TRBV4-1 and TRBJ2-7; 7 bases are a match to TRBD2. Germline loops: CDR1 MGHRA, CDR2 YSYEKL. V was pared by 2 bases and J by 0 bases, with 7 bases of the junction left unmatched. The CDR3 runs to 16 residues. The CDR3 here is CASSQPWGGSSYEQYF. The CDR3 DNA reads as TGCGCCAGCAGCCAACCTTGGGGGGGGAGCTCCTACGAGCAGTACTTC.

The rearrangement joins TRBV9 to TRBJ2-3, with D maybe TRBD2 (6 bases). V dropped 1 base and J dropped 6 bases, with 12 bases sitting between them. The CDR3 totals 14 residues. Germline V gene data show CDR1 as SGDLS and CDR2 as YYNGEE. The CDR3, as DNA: TGTGCCAGCAGCGTATTTGCTAGCGCGGATACGCAGTATTTT. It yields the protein CASSVFASADTQYF.

CDR3 bases: TGTGCCAGCAGCTCCCGGACAGGGACTAATGGCTACACCTTC. Protein sequence: CASSSRTGTNGYTF. The V call is TRBV7-9, the J call TRBJ1-2, with 8 bases matching TRBD1. This CDR3 comprises 14 residues. V gave up 4 bases and J gave up 6 bases; unmatched junction bases: 7. Germline V gene lookup returns CDR1 SEHNR and CDR2 FQNEAQ (reference sequence).